This T cell receptor beta chain derives from a study of vaccination and CD4 T cells after COVID-19. Whole-study context: The authors used overlapping spike peptides from SARS-CoV-2, HCoV-NL63, HCoV-OC43 and HCoV-229E to stimulate cells. Findings of the study overall: Early post-infection timepoints were not included, and relatively few convalescent patients were studied.

Sequence data for DNA of cultured CD4+ T cells were generated by the Oncomine TCR Beta short-read assay. TCRdb analysed the PCR reads with MiXCR anew, one entry per CDR3 protein. The repertoire holds roughly 4,200 distinct CDR3 sequences, with around 40% as singletons. With 4 bases removed from V and 1 base from J, the gap between germline ends came to 13 bases. Germline lookup yields CDR1 DFQATT and CDR2 SNEGSKA (reference sequence). This CDR3 comprises 14 residues. Treatment given: roughly 11-day PBMC culture with coronavirus spike peptide pools or control peptides (ViraFEST assay). One should note that the unexposed donor's CD4+ T cells were collected before the COVID-19 pandemic (2011-2018). As regards this clonotype: Its antigen is unknown.

The clonotype originates from a human donor in good health. The sequenced sample consisted of CD4+ T cells from blood, cultured in vitro. The rearrangement links TRBV20-1 to TRBJ1-1; D possibly corresponds to TRBD1 (6 bases). The CDR3: CSAKEGGWNTEAFF. The CDR3 DNA follows: TGCAGTGCTAAGGAGGGGGGCTGGAACACTGAAGCTTTCTTT.